The rows below give T cell receptor beta chains drawn from one sample of a study of immune heterogeneity within non-small cell lung tumors. TCRdb used MiXCR to reprocess the multiplex PCR reads, holding one entry per CDR3 protein. This table holds over 8,500 distinct CDR3 sequences, roughly 27% found once. The sequencing sample was made of lung tumor tissue. These receptors all stem from a man aged 45 to 65 with non-small cell lung cancer. Both conserved end residues are part of each CDR3. A D gene is named only where the DNA matches it firmly. Clone size is given for some rows only: seen once, a few or many times, or a class if the clone is expanded.

CDR3 protein: CASGLAGGRDEQSF
CDR3 DNA: TGTGCCAGCGGATTAGCGGGAGGGAGGGATGAGCAGTCCTTC
V gene: TRBV25-1
clone size: few
J gene: TRBJ2-1
D gene: TRBD2

CDR3 protein: CAIGDTGNTIYF
CDR3 DNA: TGTGCCATCGGGGACACCGGAAACACCATATATTTT
V gene: TRBV10-3
clone size: medium-sized
J gene: TRBJ1-3
D gene: -

CDR3 protein: CASSLGGANTGELFF
CDR3 DNA: TGTGCCAGCAGCCTAGGGGGCGCGAACACCGGGGAGCTGTTTTTT
V gene: TRBV7-3
clone size: -
J gene: TRBJ2-2
D gene: TRBD1

CDR3 protein: CASYTQDPTSGANVLTF
CDR3 DNA: TGTGCCAGCTACACACAGGACCCTACCTCTGGGGCCAACGTCCTGACTTTC
V gene: TRBV18
clone size: -
J gene: TRBJ2-6
D gene: -

CDR3 protein: CASRVLRGGISYEQYF
CDR3 DNA: TGTGCCAGCAGGGTTCTCCGAGGGGGAATCTCCTACGAGCAGTACTTC
V gene: TRBV2
clone size: medium-sized
J gene: TRBJ2-7
D gene: -

CDR3 protein: CSASAGVQETQYF
CDR3 DNA: TGCAGTGCTAGCGCAGGGGTTCAAGAGACCCAGTACTTC
V gene: TRBV20-1
clone size: -
J gene: TRBJ2-5
D gene: -

CDR3 protein: CASSLEPAAYYEQYF
CDR3 DNA: TGCGCCAGCAGCTTGGAACCGGCAGCCTACTACGAGCAGTACTTC
V gene: TRBV5-1
clone size: medium-sized
J gene: TRBJ2-7
D gene: -

CDR3 protein: CVSIASGGYNQPQHF
CDR3 DNA: TGTGTCAGCATTGCCTCAGGGGGCTATAATCAGCCCCAGCATTTT
V gene: TRBV28
clone size: -
J gene: TRBJ1-5
D gene: TRBD1

CDR3 protein: CSAQTPSVMTGGADEQYF
CDR3 DNA: TGCAGTGCTCAAACCCCCTCTGTGATGACAGGGGGCGCGGACGAGCAGTACTTC
V gene: TRBV20-1
clone size: medium-sized
J gene: TRBJ2-7
D gene: TRBD1

CDR3 protein: CASSVQELTGELFF
CDR3 DNA: TGTGCCAGCAGCGTACAGGAGTTGACCGGGGAGCTGTTTTTT
V gene: TRBV7-6
clone size: -
J gene: TRBJ2-2
D gene: -

CDR3 protein: CSAGRSAGDGSNQPQHF
CDR3 DNA: TGCAGTGCTGGACGGTCGGCAGGGGACGGGAGCAATCAGCCCCAGCATTTT
V gene: TRBV20-1
clone size: medium-sized
J gene: TRBJ1-5
D gene: -

CDR3 protein: CASSWGENYGYTF
CDR3 DNA: TGTGCCAGCTCATGGGGCGAGAACTATGGCTACACCTTC
V gene: TRBV18
clone size: many
J gene: TRBJ1-2
D gene: -